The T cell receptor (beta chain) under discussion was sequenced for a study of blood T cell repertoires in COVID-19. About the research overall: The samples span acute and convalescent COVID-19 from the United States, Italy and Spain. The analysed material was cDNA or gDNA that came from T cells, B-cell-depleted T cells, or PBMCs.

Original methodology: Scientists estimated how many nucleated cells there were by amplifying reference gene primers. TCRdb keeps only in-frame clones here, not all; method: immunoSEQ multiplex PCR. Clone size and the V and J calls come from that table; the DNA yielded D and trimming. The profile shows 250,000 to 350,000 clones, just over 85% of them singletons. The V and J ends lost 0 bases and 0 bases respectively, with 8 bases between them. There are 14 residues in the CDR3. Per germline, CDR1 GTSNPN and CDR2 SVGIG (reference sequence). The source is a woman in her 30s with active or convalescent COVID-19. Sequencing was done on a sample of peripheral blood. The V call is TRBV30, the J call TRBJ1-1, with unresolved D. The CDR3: CAWSVKGVNTEAFF. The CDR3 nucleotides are TGTGCCTGGAGTGTAAAGGGAGTGAACACTGAAGCTTTCTTT.